What follows are 32 T cell receptor beta chains derived from one specimen sequenced in a study of blood T cell repertoires in COVID-19. The data were produced by immunoSEQ multiplex PCR, yet TCRdb's version contains in-frame clones alone and is incomplete. This table holds approximately 230,000 clones, almost 90% found once. The sample comprised peripheral blood. The receptors shown here come from an elderly man with acute or convalescent COVID-19.

This sequence joins TRBV4-3 and TRBJ2-2; a possible D gene is TRBD1 (6 bases). V lost 3 bases to trimming and J lost 4 bases, with 9 bases between them. The CDR3 is 14 residues long. Per the germline V gene, CDR1 is LGHNA and CDR2 is YSLEER. CDR3 loop: CASSQGTPTGELFF. The CDR3 DNA sequence: TGCGCCAGCAGCCAGGGGACACCCACCGGGGAGCTGTTTTTT.

The chain uses TRBV14 and TRBJ1-2, with TRBD1 as a possible D gene (5 bases). This CDR3 has 16 residues. Between the trimmed V and J ends, which lost 1 base and 1 base, there was a span of 13 bases. CDR1 and CDR2 (germline): SGHDN, FVKESK. In nucleotides, the CDR3 is TGTGCCAGCAGCCAAGGAACAGGACCCTTTAACTATGGCTACACCTTC. The encoded protein is CASSQGTGPFNYGYTF. The complete variable domain, with remaining parts taken from reference TRBV14 and TRBJ1-2, reads EAGVTQFPSHSVIEKGQTVTLRCDPISGHDNLYWYRRVMGKEIKFLLHFVKESKQDESGMPNNRFLAERTGGTYSTLKVQPAELEDSGVYFCASSQGTGPFNYGYTFGSGTRLTVV.

As concerns this clone: One end of the junction fails to match germline, which may point to a read error. The V gene is TRBV2, the J gene TRBJ2-7, with TRBD2 matching over 9 bases. The CDR3 has 14 amino acids. Germline CDR1 reads SNHLY; CDR2 reads FYNNEI. In DNA form, the CDR3 reads TGTGCCAGCACTGAAGGGACTAGCAGATACGAGCAGTACTTC. Residues: CASTEGTSRYEQYF.

As for this clone: One end of the junction does not line up with germline, which may come from a read error. J is TRBJ1-2 and V is TRBV6-5, with 7 bases matching TRBD1. Per germline, CDR1 MNHEY and CDR2 SVGAGI. This CDR3 comprises 14 residues. CDR3 protein: CASSYSTGQLHLLF. DNA of the CDR3: TGTGCCAGCAGTTACTCGACAGGGCAACTACATTTGCTATTC.

The chain couples TRBV5-1 to TRBJ1-2; no firm D call. Germline CDR1 SGHRS, CDR2 YFSETQ. The CDR3 length is 13 residues. V was clipped by 3 bases and J by 8 bases, with 14 bases between them. CDR3 protein: CASSWEGAEGYTF. Written as DNA, the CDR3 is TGCGCCAGCAGCTGGGAGGGCGCGGAGGGCTACACCTTC.

V gene TRBV18 combines with J gene TRBJ2-1; possible D gene TRBD2, 6 bases. The CDR3 totals 15 residues. Germline CDR1 reads KGHSH; CDR2 reads LQKENI. With 2 bases removed from V and 3 bases from J, the gap between germline ends came to 11 bases. This CDR3 reads CASSPAGTFYNEQFF. The CDR3 DNA is TGTGCCAGCTCACCAGCGGGAACCTTCTACAATGAGCAGTTCTTC.

The rearrangement links TRBV7-8 to TRBJ2-1; TRBD2 agrees at 10 bases. The ends lost 3 bases at V and 8 bases at J; junction bases unmatched: 7. The CDR3 covers 15 residues. Germline values: CDR1 SGHVS, CDR2 FQNEAQ. DNA for the CDR3: TGTGCCAGCAGCTTGGAGCGGGGGGGCCATGATGAGCAGTTCTTC. This gives the protein CASSLERGGHDEQFF.

The chain has TRBV7-6 and TRBJ2-3; a possible D gene is TRBD1 (5 bases). The germline V gene has CDR1 SGHVS and CDR2 FNYEAQ. Trimming cost V 0 bases and J 5 bases, with 9 bases left between them. The CDR3 length is 14 residues. In nucleotides, the CDR3 is TGTGCCAGCAGCTTAGCTAGGGGCCAAGATACGCAGTATTTT. Encoded protein: CASSLARGQDTQYF.

The chain has TRBV18 and TRBJ2-3; 7 bases are a match to TRBD2. There are 16 residues in the CDR3. CDR1 and CDR2 from the germline V gene are KGHSH and LQKENI. V lost 3 bases and J lost 4; bases outside the gene matches: 10. The CDR3 DNA reads TGTGCCAGCTCACCCACTTGGGGGGGTCTATCAGATACGCAGTATTTT. It is translated as CASSPTWGGLSDTQYF.

Only one count was recorded for this clone. The chain recombines TRBV5-1 with TRBJ1-4, with D perhaps matching TRBD1 (6 bases). V gave up 1 base and J gave up 5 bases, with 18 bases separating them. CDR3 size: 17 residues. From germline, CDR1 is SGHRS and CDR2 YFSETQ. The CDR3 here is CASSLSRDRRRNEKLFF. In DNA form, the CDR3 reads TGCGCCAGCAGCTTGTCACGCGACAGGCGACGCAATGAAAAACTGTTTTTT.

This chain joins TRBV3-1 (or the pseudogene TRBV3-2) and TRBJ2-3; D is possibly TRBD1 (6 bases). V shed 0 bases and J shed 0 bases, with 10 bases lying between them. The germline CDR1 and CDR2 sequences are LGHDT and YNNKEL (reference sequence). CDR3 length: 16 amino acids. The CDR3 reads CASSQEQGSSTDTQYF. DNA of the CDR3: TGTGCCAGCAGCCAAGAACAGGGCTCAAGCACAGATACGCAGTATTTT.

This chain links TRBV9 with TRBJ2-1; D may be TRBD1 (6 bases). CDR1 SGDLS and CDR2 YYNGEE come from the germline V gene. The CDR3 has 16 residues. V was pared by 1 base and J by 4 bases, with 15 bases between. CDR3 region: CASSVRMDRQYNEQFF. For the CDR3, the DNA is TGTGCCAGCAGCGTAAGGATGGACAGACAGTACAATGAGCAGTTCTTC.

The chain carries TRBV7-9 and TRBJ2-5, with D maybe TRBD2 (7 bases). V lost 5 bases and J lost 5, with 18 bases in between. Germline CDR1 SEHNR, CDR2 FQNEAQ (reference sequence). There are 15 residues in the CDR3. The CDR3 DNA follows: TGTGCCAGCAGCAATCGTCGGGGGGCCCGGGAGACCCAGTACTTC. Its translation: CASSNRRGARETQYF.

The chain combines TRBV7-3 with TRBJ2-2; 8 bases align to TRBD2. The CDR3 totals 15 residues. Germline lookup yields CDR1 SGHTA and CDR2 FQGTGA. J gave up 3 bases and V 5 bases, and 5 bases lay outside the gene matches. The CDR3 sequence is CASSLGLAHTGELFF. In DNA, the CDR3 is TGTGCCAGCAGCCTAGGACTAGCCCACACCGGGGAGCTGTTTTTT.

The chain combines TRBV5-1 with TRBJ1-1, with D perhaps matching TRBD1 (5 bases). V lost 6 bases to trimming and J lost 1 base, with 13 bases between them. Germline V gives CDR1 SGHRS, CDR2 YFSETQ. The CDR3 is 14 residues long. DNA of the CDR3: TGCGCCAGCACCCAGACAGACCCGAACACTGAAGCTTTCTTT. Translating gives CASTQTDPNTEAFF.

A single count supports this clone. This rearrangement joins TRBV14 to TRBJ1-2; D ambiguous. V lost 0 bases to trimming and J lost 4 bases, with 9 bases between them. This CDR3 is built from 14 residues. Germline values: CDR1 SGHDN, CDR2 FVKESK. Here the CDR3 DNA reads TGTGCCAGCAGCCAAGATCTTGGCGGCTATGGCTACACCTTC. Amino acid sequence: CASSQDLGGYGYTF.

This rearrangement joins TRBV11-2 to TRBJ2-3; 12 positions match TRBD2. The CDR3 runs 15 residues. Germline CDR1 and CDR2: SGHAT and FQNNGV. Trimming took 8 bases from V and 3 from J; bases not matched to a gene: 6. The DNA of the CDR3 is TGTGCCAGCGGTTCAACTAGCGGGGGGACAGATACGCAGTATTTT. Residues: CASGSTSGGTDTQYF.

Concerning this clone: A junction boundary mismatches the germline segment, possibly from a read error. The chain recombines TRBV14 with TRBJ2-1; 8 nucleotides align to TRBD2. The CDR3 length is 16 residues. Germline assignment: CDR1 SGHDN and CDR2 FVKESK. DNA of the CDR3: TGTGCCAGCAGCCAGGTTCCCGGGACTAGATACAGTGAGCAGTTCTTC. This encodes CASSQVPGTRYSEQFF.

The V and J genes are TRBV3-1 (or the pseudogene TRBV3-2) and TRBJ2-3; TRBD2 aligns across 10 bases. The CDR3 runs 14 residues. V trimming: 4 bases; J trimming: 4 bases; junction bases outside the gene matches: 2. The germline CDR1 and CDR2 sequences are LGHDT and YNNKEL (reference sequence). For the CDR3, the DNA is TGTGCCAGCAGCCGGGGACTAGCGCCAGATACGCAGTATTTT. Translated, it gives CASSRGLAPDTQYF.

The gene calls are TRBV5-1 and TRBJ2-5, with 9 bases aligning to TRBD1. The germline V gene encodes CDR1 SGHRS and CDR2 YFSETQ. V was clipped by 7 bases and J by 2 bases; unmatched bases: 9. The length of the CDR3 is 15 residues. The chain's CDR3 is CASRGTGWGQETQYF. CDR3 DNA: TGCGCCAGCCGTGGGACAGGGTGGGGGCAAGAGACCCAGTACTTC.

The chain uses TRBV7-2 and TRBJ1-1; a possible D gene is TRBD1 (5 bases). V was cut by 4 bases and J by 0 bases, with 9 bases left in between. The CDR3 has 14 amino acids. Looked up from germline, CDR1 is SGHTA and CDR2 is FQGNSA. The CDR3, as DNA: TGTGCCAGCAGCTCTCAGACAGTGAACACTGAAGCTTTCTTT. Protein sequence: CASSSQTVNTEAFF.

V and J are TRBV5-1 and TRBJ1-4; 7 bases line up with TRBD1. The CDR3 runs to 15 residues. V gave up 1 base and J gave up 5 bases; unmatched junction bases: 5. Germline CDR1 and CDR2: SGHRS and YFSETQ. The CDR3 is CASSLTGDLNEKLFF. As DNA, the CDR3 is TGCGCCAGCAGCTTGACAGGGGACTTGAATGAAAAACTGTTTTTT.

The chain carries TRBV11-2 and TRBJ2-5; TRBD2 agrees at 7 bases. CDR1 is SGHAT, CDR2 FQNNGV, per germline. The trim removed 0 bases at V and 5 bases at J, leaving 9 bases unmatched. The CDR3 runs to 16 residues. The CDR3 DNA is TGTGCCAGCAGCTTAGATCGCGGGAGTGGGTGGGAGACCCAGTACTTC. It is translated as CASSLDRGSGWETQYF.

The V and J genes are TRBV19 and TRBJ1-1; TRBD1 is a possible D gene (5 bases). Trimming shortened V by 4 bases and J by 1 base, and 22 bases separated the two germline ends. From germline, CDR1 is LNHDA and CDR2 SQIVND (reference sequence). There are 18 residues in the CDR3. Written as DNA, the CDR3 is TGTGCCAGTAGTACCATTAGTGGGCGGGGACTCACGAACACTGAAGCTTTCTTT. This sequence encodes CASSTISGRGLTNTEAFF.

V gene TRBV11-1 combines with J gene TRBJ2-2, with 8 bases matching TRBD2. CDR3 length: 15 residues. The germline V gene encodes CDR1 SGHAT and CDR2 FQDESV (reference sequence). The V gene end was trimmed by 2 bases and the J gene end by 7 bases; junction bases not matched to a gene: 6. The CDR3 region is CASSLRAGVHGELFF. The CDR3 nucleotides read TGTGCCAGCAGCTTACGAGCGGGAGTTCACGGGGAGCTGTTTTTT.

The chain couples TRBV7-9 to TRBJ1-5, with D uncertain. Trimming stripped 5 bases from V and 5 bases from J, with 10 bases between. This CDR3 contains 13 residues. Germline V CDR1 and CDR2: SEHNR, FQNEAQ (reference sequence). For the CDR3, the DNA is TGTGCCAGCAGCCCCGGGGTCGATCAGCCCCAGCATTTT. Amino acids: CASSPGVDQPQHF.

This chain links TRBV27 with TRBJ1-2; D is possibly TRBD1 (5 bases). CDR1 is MNHEY, CDR2 SMNVEV, per germline (reference sequence). Trimming removed 4 bases at V and 4 bases at J, with 16 bases between. This CDR3 is 15 amino acids long. CDR3 nucleotide sequence: TGTGCCAGCAGTTCCGCGGTAGGGGATGTCTATGGCTACACCTTC. It translates to CASSSAVGDVYGYTF.

Details on this clone: Other DNA variants within this sample encode the same CDR3. The genes are TRBV5-1 and TRBJ1-5, with TRBD1 matching 8 bases. Germline lookup yields CDR1 SGHRS and CDR2 YFSETQ. With 0 bases clipped from V and 7 bases from J, the junction kept 3 bases outside the gene matches. The CDR3 is 14 residues long. CDR3 protein: CASSLGQGSQPQHF. CDR3 nucleotide sequence: TGCGCCAGCAGCTTGGGACAGGGGTCCCAGCCCCAGCATTTT.

The chain joins TRBV29-1 to TRBJ1-3; 7 nucleotides match TRBD1. Germline V gives CDR1 SQVTM, CDR2 ANQGSEA. CDR3 length: 15 residues. With V trimmed by 2 bases and J by 2 bases, 6 bases remained unmatched. Here the CDR3 reads CSVETHRGPGNTIYF. The CDR3 DNA follows: TGCAGCGTTGAAACCCACAGGGGCCCTGGAAACACCATATATTTT.

This clone appeared a single time. The junction and the germline gene differ at one end; a read error may be behind it. The chain recombines TRBV7-7 with TRBJ2-1, with TRBD1 matching 9 bases. CDR1 SSHAT and CDR2 FNYEAQ come from the germline V gene (reference sequence). The CDR3 runs 15 residues. The CDR3 protein is CASSLGTGRFDEQFF. The CDR3 nucleotides are TGTGCTAGCAGCTTAGGGACAGGGCGGTTTGATGAGCAGTTCTTC.

The V call is TRBV6-2 or TRBV6-3, the J call TRBJ1-2, with TRBD1 identical over 8 bases. Germline values: CDR1 MNHEY, CDR2 SVGEGT. The J segment lost 1 base and the V segment lost 5 bases, leaving 3 bases of the junction unmatched. CDR3 length equals 14 residues. CDR3 in amino acids: CASSRQGLNYGYTF. The CDR3 nucleotides are TGTGCCAGCAGTCGACAGGGGCTTAACTATGGCTACACCTTC.

This clone was detected once. The CDR3 loop reads CASSALGGVRDEQYF. The CDR3 DNA follows: TGTGCCAGCAGCGCACTCGGAGGTGTTCGCGACGAGCAGTACTTC. The V call is TRBV9, the J call TRBJ2-7; tentatively, D is TRBD2 (5 bases). The CDR3 consists of 15 residues. Between the trimmed V and J ends, which lost 3 bases and 5 bases, there was a span of 18 bases. CDR1 is SGDLS, CDR2 YYNGEE, per germline.